What follows are 19 T cell receptor beta chains derived from one specimen sequenced in a study of blood T cell repertoires in COVID-19. The repertoire was sequenced with immunoSEQ multiplex PCR; TCRdb's copy has only in-frame clones and lacks some. The sample holds around 140,000 clones; about 80% are singletons and the top ten take 4%. The sample was peripheral blood. The receptors originated from a woman in her sixties with acute or convalescent COVID-19.

The chain recombines TRBV6-5 with TRBJ1-6, with D unclear. There are 13 residues in the CDR3. V was trimmed by 8 bases and J by 5 bases, leaving 10 bases between them. Germline V gene sequence: CDR1 MNHEY, CDR2 SVGAGI. The CDR3 spells CASHPVNNSPLHF. The DNA of the CDR3 is TGTGCCAGCCATCCAGTAAATAATTCACCCCTCCACTTT.

The CDR3 region is CASSAFTGGAYGYTF. The CDR3 DNA is TGTGCCAGCAGCGCGTTCACAGGGGGCGCTTATGGCTACACCTTC. The chain carries TRBV11-2 and TRBJ1-2, with 9 nucleotides matching TRBD1. Germline V gene sequence: CDR1 SGHAT, CDR2 FQNNGV. Losses at the gene ends were 5 bases for V and 5 bases for J; bases not matched to a gene: 9. This CDR3 has 15 residues.

The J gene is TRBJ1-1, the V gene TRBV19; D is unclear. The CDR3 is 15 amino acids. V dropped 3 bases and J dropped 0 bases, with 11 bases sitting between them. The germline CDR1 and CDR2 sequences are LNHDA and SQIVND (reference sequence). This CDR3 reads CASSIGQPLNTEAFF. CDR3 DNA: TGTGCCAGTAGTATTGGGCAGCCCCTGAACACTGAAGCTTTCTTT.

In this sample, this clone turned up a few times. The rearrangement links TRBV6-2 or TRBV6-3 to TRBJ2-7; 13 nucleotides line up with TRBD2. J lost 5 bases, V lost 6 bases, and 7 bases had no gene match. The length of the CDR3 is 15 residues. The V gene's germline CDR1 is MNHEY and CDR2 SVGEGT. For the CDR3, the DNA is TGTGCCAGCAGCCCGGGACTAGCGGGACCGAACGAGCAGTACTTC. Translating it yields CASSPGLAGPNEQYF.

With respect to this clone: Within the sample, other DNA sequences also encode this same CDR3. In nucleotides, the CDR3 is TGTGCCAGCAGTGAGGAGTACGAGCAGTACTTC. Protein sequence: CASSEEYEQYF. The V gene is TRBV2, the J gene TRBJ2-7; D not certain. Germline V gene lookup returns CDR1 SNHLY and CDR2 FYNNEI. Trimming took 3 bases from V and 4 from J, leaving 4 bases between them. This CDR3 has 11 amino acids.

V usage is TRBV11-2 and J usage is TRBJ2-3; D is unclear. The CDR3 runs 13 residues. The germline CDR1 and CDR2 sequences are SGHAT and FQNNGV. V dropped 4 bases and J dropped 8 bases, with 13 bases sitting between them. CDR3 amino acids: CASSSTTPLTQYF. CDR3 bases: TGTGCCAGCAGCTCTACGACACCCCTTACGCAGTATTTT. The variable domain in full, with the rest retrieved from reference TRBV11-2 and TRBJ2-3, is EAGVAQSPRYKIIEKRQSVAFWCNPISGHATLYWYQQILGQGPKLLIQFQNNGVVDDSQLPKDRFSAERLKGVDSTLKIQPAKLEDSAVYLCASSSTTPLTQYFGPGTRLTVL.

The chain has TRBV19 and TRBJ1-4, with TRBD1 matching over 12 bases. V trimming: 9 bases; J trimming: 4 bases; junction bases outside the gene matches: 12. The CDR3 sequence is 17 residues long. Germline V gene lookup returns CDR1 LNHDA and CDR2 SQIVND (reference sequence). CDR3 loop: CASSRDRGPMDNEKLFF. In DNA, the CDR3 is TGTGCCAGCTCCCGGGACAGGGGGCCAATGGATAATGAAAAACTGTTTTTT.

V and J are TRBV30 and TRBJ2-7; 8 bases are a match to TRBD1. The junction had 5 bases not matched to a gene; V was cut back by 4 bases and J by 6 bases. This CDR3 spans 12 amino acids. The germline V gene encodes CDR1 GTSNPN and CDR2 SVGIG (reference sequence). The CDR3 sequence: CAWNDRGAEQYF. The DNA of the CDR3 is TGTGCCTGGAACGACAGGGGAGCCGAGCAGTACTTC.

This clone is a singleton in its sample. The rearrangement joins TRBV18 to TRBJ1-1; D call uncertain. The CDR3 covers 13 residues. Per the germline V gene, CDR1 is KGHSH and CDR2 is LQKENI. V was clipped by 0 bases and J by 4 bases, with 6 bases between them. The CDR3 protein is CASSPPGVTEAFF. DNA for the CDR3: TGTGCCAGCTCACCACCCGGGGTCACTGAAGCTTTCTTT. The full variable domain, its missing parts supplied by reference TRBV18 and TRBJ1-1, is NAGVMQNPRHLVRRRGQEARLRCSPMKGHSHVYWYRQLPEEGLKFMVYLQKENIIDESGMPKERFSAEFPKEGPSILRIQQVVRGDSAAYFCASSPPGVTEAFFGQGTRLTVV.

This sequence joins TRBV5-6 and TRBJ1-2; TRBD1 might be the D (6 bases). The CDR3 runs 15 residues. V was shortened by 0 bases and J by 6 bases, with 15 bases between the two germline ends. Germline CDR1 is SGHDT and CDR2 is YYEEEE. The CDR3 here is CASSLAGRGYNGYTF. CDR3 bases: TGTGCCAGCAGCTTGGCGGGCAGGGGTTATAATGGCTACACCTTC.

The chain has TRBV3-1 (or the pseudogene TRBV3-2) and TRBJ2-7; tentative D call: TRBD1 (6 bases). This CDR3 comprises 14 residues. V was shortened by 8 bases and J by 4 bases, with 18 bases between the two germline ends. Germline V gene sequence: CDR1 LGHDT, CDR2 YNNKEL (reference sequence). The CDR3 DNA reads as TGTGCCAGCTACAGGGATAAAAGATTATACGAGCAGTACTTC. It yields the protein CASYRDKRLYEQYF.

V is TRBV29-1 and J is TRBJ1-2, with 9 bases matching TRBD1. From germline, CDR1 is SQVTM and CDR2 ANQGSEA. Unmatched junction bases numbered 7, after V lost 4 bases and J lost 7 bases. The length of the CDR3 is 13 residues. The CDR3 nucleotides read TGCAGCGTTGGTCTTGGGACAGGGCTTGGCTACACCTTC. Translating it yields CSVGLGTGLGYTF.

V gene TRBV18 combines with J gene TRBJ1-5, with unresolved D. The CDR3 is made up of 15 amino acids. V was shortened by 0 bases and J by 3 bases, with 9 bases between the two germline ends. Per the germline V gene, CDR1 is KGHSH and CDR2 is LQKENI. The DNA for the CDR3 is TGTGCCAGCTCACCACCGAGCCGGGTCAATCAGCCCCAGCATTTT. It codes for CASSPPSRVNQPQHF.

V and J are TRBV28 and TRBJ2-5, with a tentative D call TRBD2 (6 bases). Germline V gene sequence: CDR1 MDHEN, CDR2 SYDVKM. CDR3 size: 16 residues. The V and J ends lost 2 bases and 2 bases respectively, with 15 bases between them. CDR3 sequence (DNA): TGTGCCAGCAGTTTAGGAACAGGAGGGGTGCAAGAGACCCAGTACTTC. This codes for CASSLGTGGVQETQYF.

V and J are TRBV10-2 and TRBJ1-5; 8 positions agree with TRBD1. V shed 6 bases and J 7 bases; nucleotides not matched to a gene: 14. The CDR3 is made up of 16 amino acids. The germline V gene encodes CDR1 WSHSY and CDR2 SAAADI. The CDR3 DNA reads as TGCGCCAGCAGGGGGGCAGGGGGCGCATCCGAACAGCCCCAGCATTTT. Translation gives CASRGAGGASEQPQHF.

V gene TRBV6-5 combines with J gene TRBJ2-7; the D gene is possibly TRBD2 (5 bases). Looked up from germline, CDR1 is MNHEY and CDR2 is SVGAGI. There are 15 residues in the CDR3. CDR3 coding DNA: TGTGCGTCCGGTAGCGTCCCTGGGTTTGGCTACGAGCAGTACTTC. Translated, it gives CASGSVPGFGYEQYF.

J is TRBJ1-5 and V is TRBV29-1; a possible D gene is TRBD1 (5 bases). Germline CDR1 is SQVTM and CDR2 is ANQGSEA. V gave up 1 base and J gave up 0 bases, with 7 bases separating them. The CDR3 extends over 14 amino acids. CDR3 in amino acids: CSVEGGNSNQPQHF. Here the CDR3 DNA reads TGCAGCGTTGAAGGGGGCAATAGCAATCAGCCCCAGCATTTT.

The chain combines TRBV2 with TRBJ1-1; a weak D match, TRBD1 (6 bases). Between the trimmed V and J ends, which lost 4 bases and 13 bases, there was a span of 16 bases. There are 12 residues in the CDR3. CDR1 is SNHLY and CDR2 is FYNNEI in the germline V gene. As DNA, the CDR3 is TGTGCCAGCAGTGCGAGGGACACGGCCGGTTTCTTT. This sequence encodes CASSARDTAGFF.

The V and J genes are TRBV12-5 and TRBJ2-3; 7 nucleotides agree with TRBD2. The CDR3 has 17 amino acids. Germline CDR1 is LGHNT and CDR2 is FRNRAP. V was pared by 5 bases and J by 5 bases, with 16 bases of the junction left unmatched. The CDR3: CASGPPGWREFLDTQYF. CDR3 bases: TGTGCTAGTGGTCCCCCCGGATGGCGGGAGTTTCTAGATACGCAGTATTTT. The entire variable domain, with the rest obtained from reference TRBV12-5 and TRBJ2-3, is as follows: DARVTQTPRHKVTEMGQEVTMRCQPILGHNTVFWYRQTMMQGLELLAYFRNRAPLDDSGMPKDRFSAEMPDATLATLKIQPSEPRDSAVYFCASGPPGWREFLDTQYFGPGTRLTVL.